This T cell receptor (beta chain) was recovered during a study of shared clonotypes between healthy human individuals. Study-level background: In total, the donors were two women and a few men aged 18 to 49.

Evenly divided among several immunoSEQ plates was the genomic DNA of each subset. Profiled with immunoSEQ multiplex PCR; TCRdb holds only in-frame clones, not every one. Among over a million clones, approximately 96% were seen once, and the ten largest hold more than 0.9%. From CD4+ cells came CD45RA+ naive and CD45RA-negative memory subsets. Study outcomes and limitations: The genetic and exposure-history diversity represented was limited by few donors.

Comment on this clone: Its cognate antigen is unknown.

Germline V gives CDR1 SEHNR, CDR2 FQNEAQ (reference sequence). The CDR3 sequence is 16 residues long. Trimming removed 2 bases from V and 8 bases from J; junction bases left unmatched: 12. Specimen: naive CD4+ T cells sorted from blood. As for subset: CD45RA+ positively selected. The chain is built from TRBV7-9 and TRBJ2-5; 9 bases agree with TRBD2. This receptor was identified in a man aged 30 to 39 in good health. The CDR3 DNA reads TGTGCCAGCAGCTTACGTTTAGCGGGAGTGGCCTCCACCCAGTACTTC. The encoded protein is CASSLRLAGVASTQYF.